This T cell receptor (beta chain) was recorded in a study of identical twins. In its sample, this clonotype was seen a few times. V shed 5 bases and J shed 7 bases, with 17 bases lying between them. Germline loops: CDR1 SEHNR, CDR2 FQNEAQ (reference sequence). The CDR3 sequence is 15 residues long. MiXCR, run by TCRdb on the 5' RACE reads, gives a single entry per CDR3 protein. The table includes fewer than 550,000 distinct CDR3 sequences, over 11% detected once. This sample also appeared in a second study, on yellow fever vaccine responses in identical twins.

This sequence was found in a woman younger than 35 in good health. Sequencing was done on a sample of CD4+ T cells sorted from blood. The chain recombines TRBV7-9 with TRBJ1-4; unclear D gene. As DNA, the CDR3 is TGTGCCAGCAGCGTGCGGCCGGACGCTGGTGAAAAACTGTTTTTT. It encodes CASSVRPDAGEKLFF.